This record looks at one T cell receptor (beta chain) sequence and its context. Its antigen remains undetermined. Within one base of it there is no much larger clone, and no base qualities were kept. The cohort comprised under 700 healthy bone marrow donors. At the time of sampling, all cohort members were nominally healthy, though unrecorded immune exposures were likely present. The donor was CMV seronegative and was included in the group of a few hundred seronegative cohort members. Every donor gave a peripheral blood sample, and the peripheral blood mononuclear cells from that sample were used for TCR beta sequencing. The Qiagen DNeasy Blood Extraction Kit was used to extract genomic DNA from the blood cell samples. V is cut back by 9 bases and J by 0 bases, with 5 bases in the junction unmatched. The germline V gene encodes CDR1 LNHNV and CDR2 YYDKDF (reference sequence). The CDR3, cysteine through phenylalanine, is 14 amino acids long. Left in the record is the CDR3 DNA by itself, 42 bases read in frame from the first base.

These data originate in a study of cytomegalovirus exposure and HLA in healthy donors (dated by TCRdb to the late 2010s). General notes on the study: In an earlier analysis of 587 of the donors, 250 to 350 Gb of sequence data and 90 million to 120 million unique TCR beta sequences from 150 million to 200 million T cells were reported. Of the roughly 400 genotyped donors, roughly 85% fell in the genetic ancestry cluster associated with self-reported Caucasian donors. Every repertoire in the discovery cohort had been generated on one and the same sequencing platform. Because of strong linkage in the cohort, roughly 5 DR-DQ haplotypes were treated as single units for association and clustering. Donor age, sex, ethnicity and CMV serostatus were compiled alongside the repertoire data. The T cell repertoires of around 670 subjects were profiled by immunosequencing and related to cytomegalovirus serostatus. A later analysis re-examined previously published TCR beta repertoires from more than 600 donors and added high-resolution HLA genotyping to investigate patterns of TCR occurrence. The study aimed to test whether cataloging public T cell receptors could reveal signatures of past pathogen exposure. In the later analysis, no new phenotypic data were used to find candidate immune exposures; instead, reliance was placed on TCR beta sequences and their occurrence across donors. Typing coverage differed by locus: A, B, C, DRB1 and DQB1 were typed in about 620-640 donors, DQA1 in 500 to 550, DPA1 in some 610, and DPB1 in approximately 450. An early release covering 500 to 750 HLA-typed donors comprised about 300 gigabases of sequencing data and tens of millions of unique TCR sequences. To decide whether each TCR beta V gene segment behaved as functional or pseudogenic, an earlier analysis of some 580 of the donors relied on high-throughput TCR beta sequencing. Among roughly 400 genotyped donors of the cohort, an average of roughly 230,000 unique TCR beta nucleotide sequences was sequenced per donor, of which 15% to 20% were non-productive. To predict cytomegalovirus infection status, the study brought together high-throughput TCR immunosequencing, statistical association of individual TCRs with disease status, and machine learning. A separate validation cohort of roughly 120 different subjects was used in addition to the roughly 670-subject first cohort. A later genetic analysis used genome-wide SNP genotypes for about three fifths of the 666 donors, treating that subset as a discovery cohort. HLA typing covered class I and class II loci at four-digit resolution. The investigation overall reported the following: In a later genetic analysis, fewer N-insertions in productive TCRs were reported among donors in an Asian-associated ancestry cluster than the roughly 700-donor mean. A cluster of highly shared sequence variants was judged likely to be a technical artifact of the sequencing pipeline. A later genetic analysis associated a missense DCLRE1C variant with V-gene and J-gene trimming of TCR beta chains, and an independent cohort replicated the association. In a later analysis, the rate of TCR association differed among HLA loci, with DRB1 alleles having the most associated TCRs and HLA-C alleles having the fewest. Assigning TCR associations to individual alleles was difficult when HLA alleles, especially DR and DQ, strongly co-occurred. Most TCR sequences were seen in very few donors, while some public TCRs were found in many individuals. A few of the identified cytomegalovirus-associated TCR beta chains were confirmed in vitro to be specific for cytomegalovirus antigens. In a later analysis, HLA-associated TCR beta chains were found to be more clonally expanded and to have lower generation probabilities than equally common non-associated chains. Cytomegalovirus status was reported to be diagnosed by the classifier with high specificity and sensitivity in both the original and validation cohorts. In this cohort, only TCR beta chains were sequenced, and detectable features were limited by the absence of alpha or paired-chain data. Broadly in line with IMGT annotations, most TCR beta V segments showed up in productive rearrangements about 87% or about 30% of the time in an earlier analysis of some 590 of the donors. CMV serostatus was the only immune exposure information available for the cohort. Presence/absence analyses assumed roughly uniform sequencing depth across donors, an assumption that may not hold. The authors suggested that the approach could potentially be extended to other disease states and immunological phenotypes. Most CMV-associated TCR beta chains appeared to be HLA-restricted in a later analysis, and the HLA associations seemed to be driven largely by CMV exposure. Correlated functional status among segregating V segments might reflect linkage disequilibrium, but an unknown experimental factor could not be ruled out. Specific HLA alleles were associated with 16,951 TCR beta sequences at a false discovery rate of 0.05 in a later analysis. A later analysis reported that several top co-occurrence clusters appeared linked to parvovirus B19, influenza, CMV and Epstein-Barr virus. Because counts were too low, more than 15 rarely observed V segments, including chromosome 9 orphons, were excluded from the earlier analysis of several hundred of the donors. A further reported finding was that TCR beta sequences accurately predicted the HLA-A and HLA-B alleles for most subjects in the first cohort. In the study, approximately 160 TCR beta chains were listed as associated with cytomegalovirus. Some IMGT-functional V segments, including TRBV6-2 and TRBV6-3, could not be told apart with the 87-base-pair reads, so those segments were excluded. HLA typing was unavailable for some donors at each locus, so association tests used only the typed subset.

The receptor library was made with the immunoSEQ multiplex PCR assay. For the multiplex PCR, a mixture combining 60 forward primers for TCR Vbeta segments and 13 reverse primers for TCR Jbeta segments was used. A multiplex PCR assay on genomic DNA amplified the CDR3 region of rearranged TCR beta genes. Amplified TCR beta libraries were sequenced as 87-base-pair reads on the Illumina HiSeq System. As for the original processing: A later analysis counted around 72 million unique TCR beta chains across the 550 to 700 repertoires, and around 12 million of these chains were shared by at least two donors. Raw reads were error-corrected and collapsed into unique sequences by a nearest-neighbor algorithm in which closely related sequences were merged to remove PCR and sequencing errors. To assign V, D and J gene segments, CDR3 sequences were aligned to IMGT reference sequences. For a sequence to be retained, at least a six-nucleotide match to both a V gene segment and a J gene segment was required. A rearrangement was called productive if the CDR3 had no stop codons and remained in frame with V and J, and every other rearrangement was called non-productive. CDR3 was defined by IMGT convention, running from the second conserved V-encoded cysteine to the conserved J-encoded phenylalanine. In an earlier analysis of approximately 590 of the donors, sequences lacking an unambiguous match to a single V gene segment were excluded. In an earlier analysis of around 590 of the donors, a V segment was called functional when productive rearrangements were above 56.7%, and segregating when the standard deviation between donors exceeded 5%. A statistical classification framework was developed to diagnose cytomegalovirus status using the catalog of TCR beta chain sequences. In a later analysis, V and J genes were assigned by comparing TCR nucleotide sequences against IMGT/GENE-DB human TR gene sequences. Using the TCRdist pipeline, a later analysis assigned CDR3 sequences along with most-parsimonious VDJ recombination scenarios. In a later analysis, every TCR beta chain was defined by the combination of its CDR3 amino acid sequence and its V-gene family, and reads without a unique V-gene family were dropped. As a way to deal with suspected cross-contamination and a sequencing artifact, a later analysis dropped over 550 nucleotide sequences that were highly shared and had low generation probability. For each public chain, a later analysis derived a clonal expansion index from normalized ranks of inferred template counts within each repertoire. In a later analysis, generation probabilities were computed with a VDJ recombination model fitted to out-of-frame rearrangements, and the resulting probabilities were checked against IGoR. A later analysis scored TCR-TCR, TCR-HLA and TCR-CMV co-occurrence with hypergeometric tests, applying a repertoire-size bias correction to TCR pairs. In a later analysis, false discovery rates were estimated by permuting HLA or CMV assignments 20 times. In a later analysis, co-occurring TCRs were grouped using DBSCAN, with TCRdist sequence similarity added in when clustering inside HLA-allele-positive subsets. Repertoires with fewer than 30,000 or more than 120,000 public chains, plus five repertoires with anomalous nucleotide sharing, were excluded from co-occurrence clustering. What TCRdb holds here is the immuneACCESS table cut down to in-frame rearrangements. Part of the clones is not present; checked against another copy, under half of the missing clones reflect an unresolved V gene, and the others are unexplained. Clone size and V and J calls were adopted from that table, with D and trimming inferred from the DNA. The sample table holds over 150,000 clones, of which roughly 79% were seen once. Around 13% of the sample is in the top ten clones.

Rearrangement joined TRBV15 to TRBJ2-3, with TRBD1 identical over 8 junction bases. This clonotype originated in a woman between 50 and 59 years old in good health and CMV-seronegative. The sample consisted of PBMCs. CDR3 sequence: CATRDRTSTDTQYF. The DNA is TGTGCCACGAGGGACAGGACTAGCACAGATACGCAGTATTTT. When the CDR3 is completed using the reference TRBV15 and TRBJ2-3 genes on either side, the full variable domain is DAMVIQNPRYQVTQFGKPVTLSCSQTLNHNVMYWYQQKSSQAPKLLFHYYDKDFNNEADTPDNFQSRRPNTSFCFLDIRSPGLGDTAMYLCATRDRTSTDTQYFGPGTRLTVL.